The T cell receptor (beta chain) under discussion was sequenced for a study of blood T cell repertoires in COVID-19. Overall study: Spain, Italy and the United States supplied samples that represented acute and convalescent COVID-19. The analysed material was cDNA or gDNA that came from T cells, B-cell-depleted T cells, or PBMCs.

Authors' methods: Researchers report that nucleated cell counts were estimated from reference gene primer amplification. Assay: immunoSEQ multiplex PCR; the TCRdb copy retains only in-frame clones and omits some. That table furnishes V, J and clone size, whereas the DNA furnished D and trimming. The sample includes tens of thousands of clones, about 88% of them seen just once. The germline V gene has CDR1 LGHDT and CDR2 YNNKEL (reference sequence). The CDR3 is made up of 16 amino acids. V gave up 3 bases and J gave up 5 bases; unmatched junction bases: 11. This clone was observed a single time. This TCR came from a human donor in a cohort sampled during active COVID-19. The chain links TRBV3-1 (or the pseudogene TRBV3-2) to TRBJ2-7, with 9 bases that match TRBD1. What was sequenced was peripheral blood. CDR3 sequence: CASSQAWDRVSNEQYF. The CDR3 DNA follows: TGTGCCAGCAGCCAGGCTTGGGACAGGGTGAGTAACGAGCAGTACTTC.